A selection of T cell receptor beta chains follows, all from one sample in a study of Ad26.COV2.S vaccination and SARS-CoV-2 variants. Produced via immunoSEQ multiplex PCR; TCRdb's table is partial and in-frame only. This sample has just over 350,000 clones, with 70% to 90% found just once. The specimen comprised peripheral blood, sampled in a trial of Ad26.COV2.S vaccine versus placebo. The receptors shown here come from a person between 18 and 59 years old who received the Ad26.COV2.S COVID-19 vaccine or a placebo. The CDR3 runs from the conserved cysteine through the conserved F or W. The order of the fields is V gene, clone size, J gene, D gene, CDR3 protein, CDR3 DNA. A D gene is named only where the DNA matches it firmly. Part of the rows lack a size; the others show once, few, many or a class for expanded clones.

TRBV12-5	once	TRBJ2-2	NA	CASGLVGDGTNATGELFF	TGTGCTAGTGGTTTGGTAGGGGACGGGACCAACGCAACCGGGGAGCTGTTTTTT
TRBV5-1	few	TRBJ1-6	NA	CASSLEAGSPYNSPLHF	TGCGCCAGCAGCTTGGAGGCAGGATCCCCTTATAATTCACCCCTCCACTTT
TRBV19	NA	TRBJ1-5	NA	CASSIAISGQPQHF	TGTGCCAGTAGTATAGCCATTTCAGGGCAGCCCCAGCATTTT
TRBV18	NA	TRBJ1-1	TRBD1	CASSPVDRDTEAFF	TGTGCCAGCTCACCGGTGGACAGGGACACTGAAGCTTTCTTT
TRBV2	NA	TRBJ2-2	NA	CASGISRSYTGELFF	TGTGCCAGCGGCATATCTAGATCGTACACCGGGGAGCTGTTTTTT
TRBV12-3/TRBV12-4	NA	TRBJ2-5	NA	CASSSRGGETQYF	TGTGCCAGCAGTTCGCGAGGCGGGGAGACCCAGTACTTC
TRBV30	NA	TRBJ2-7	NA	CAWADSGAHEQYF	TGTGCCTGGGCAGACAGTGGCGCCCACGAGCAGTACTTC
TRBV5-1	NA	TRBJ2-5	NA	CASSLSGTPKETQYF	TGCGCCAGCAGCTTATCCGGGACACCCAAAGAGACCCAGTACTTC
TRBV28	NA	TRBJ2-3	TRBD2	CASSFGLLSGSRLTDTQYF	TGTGCCAGCAGTTTCGGTTTACTTAGCGGGAGCCGCCTCACAGATACGCAGTATTTT
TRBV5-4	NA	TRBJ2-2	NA	CASSLEIGLNTGELFF	TGTGCCAGCAGCTTGGAAATAGGGCTGAACACCGGGGAGCTGTTTTTT
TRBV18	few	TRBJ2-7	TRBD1	CASSPPTGGEQYF	TGTGCCAGCTCACCTCCGACAGGGGGAGAGCAGTACTTC
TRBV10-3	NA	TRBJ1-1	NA	CAISEYAGVGTEAFF	TGTGCCATCAGTGAGTACGCGGGGGTAGGAACTGAAGCTTTCTTT
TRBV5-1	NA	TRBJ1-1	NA	CASSLAGSADMNTEAFF	TGCGCCAGCAGCTTGGCGGGTAGTGCCGACATGAACACTGAAGCTTTCTTT
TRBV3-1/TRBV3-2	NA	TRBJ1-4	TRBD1	CASSPTGQVDEKLFF	TGTGCCAGCAGCCCTACGGGACAGGTCGACGAAAAACTGTTTTTT
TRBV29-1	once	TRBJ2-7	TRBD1	CSVAGGASYEQYF	TGCAGCGTTGCAGGGGGCGCCTCCTACGAGCAGTACTTC
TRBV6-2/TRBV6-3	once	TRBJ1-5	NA	CASSYSRDMYSNQPQHF	TGTGCCAGCAGTTACTCCCGGGACATGTATAGCAATCAGCCCCAGCATTTT
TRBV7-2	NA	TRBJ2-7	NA	CASSLYRNSYEQYF	TGTGCCAGCAGCTTATATCGCAACTCCTACGAGCAGTACTTC
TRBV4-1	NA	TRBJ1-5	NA	CASSLRGWRSNQPQHF	TGCGCCAGCAGCCTCAGGGGATGGAGGAGCAATCAGCCCCAGCATTTT
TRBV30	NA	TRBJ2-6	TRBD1	CAGRTGSFSGANVLTF	TGTGCCGGACGGACAGGTTCTTTCTCTGGGGCCAACGTCCTGACTTTC
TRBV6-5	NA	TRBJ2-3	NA	CASRGRTKDTQYF	TGTGCCAGCAGGGGACGGACGAAAGATACGCAGTATTTT
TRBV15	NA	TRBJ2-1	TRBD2	CATSRGGSGGANEQFF	TGTGCCACCAGCAGAGGGGGGAGCGGGGGGGCCAATGAGCAGTTCTTC
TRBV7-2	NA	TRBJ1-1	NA	CASSFQAAAFF	TGTGCCAGCAGCTTTCAGGCGGCAGCTTTCTTT
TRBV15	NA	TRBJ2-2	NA	CATSRDEKRAPGELFF	TGTGCCACCAGCAGAGATGAAAAGCGCGCCCCCGGGGAGCTGTTTTTT
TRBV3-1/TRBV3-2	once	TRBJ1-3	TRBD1	CASSQQIDRGGDTIYF	TGTGCCAGCAGCCAACAGATAGACAGGGGAGGAGACACCATATATTTT
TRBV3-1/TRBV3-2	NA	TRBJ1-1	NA	CASSQFMGVGTEAFF	TGTGCCAGCAGCCAATTTATGGGAGTGGGCACTGAAGCTTTCTTT
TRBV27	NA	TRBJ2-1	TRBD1	CASSRTGTGANEQFF	TGTGCCAGCAGTAGAACCGGGACAGGGGCAAATGAGCAGTTCTTC
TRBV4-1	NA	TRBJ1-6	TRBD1	CASSQGLQGARNSPLHF	TGCGCCAGCAGCCAAGGATTACAGGGGGCGCGTAATTCACCCCTCCACTTT
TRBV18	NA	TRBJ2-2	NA	CASSPLSGTPNTGELFF	TGTGCCAGCTCACCACTTTCGGGAACCCCGAACACCGGGGAGCTGTTTTTT
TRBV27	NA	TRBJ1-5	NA	CASSLRWGPHGNQPQHF	TGTGCCAGCAGTTTAAGGTGGGGTCCGCACGGCAATCAGCCCCAGCATTTT
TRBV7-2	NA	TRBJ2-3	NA	CASSYIGGVTDTQYF	TGTGCCAGCAGCTATATAGGGGGGGTCACAGATACGCAGTATTTT
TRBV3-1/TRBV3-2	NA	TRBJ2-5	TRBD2	CASSQARGDETQYF	TGTGCCAGCAGCCAAGCGCGGGGGGATGAGACCCAGTACTTC
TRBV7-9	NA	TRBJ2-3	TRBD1	CASSWTPTGGIDTQYF	TGTGCCAGCAGCTGGACCCCGACAGGGGGTATCGATACGCAGTATTTT
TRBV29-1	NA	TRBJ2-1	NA	CSVVAGIYNEQFF	TGCAGCGTTGTGGCAGGGATCTACAATGAGCAGTTCTTC
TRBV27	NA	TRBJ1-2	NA	CASSLSDIGGRYYGYTF	TGTGCCAGCAGTTTAAGTGATATCGGGGGACGTTATTATGGCTACACCTTC
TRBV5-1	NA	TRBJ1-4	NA	CASSLYGEGDEKLFF	TGCGCCAGCAGCTTGTACGGGGAGGGGGATGAAAAACTGTTTTTT
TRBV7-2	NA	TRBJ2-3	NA	CASSADKGQYF	TGTGCCAGCAGCGCTGATAAGGGACAGTATTTT
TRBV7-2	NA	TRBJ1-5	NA	CASSSDRTPPRPQHF	TGTGCCAGCAGCTCTGATCGGACTCCTCCGCGGCCCCAGCATTTT
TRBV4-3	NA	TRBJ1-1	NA	CASSQERFDTEAFF	TGCGCCAGCAGCCAAGAAAGGTTCGACACTGAAGCTTTCTTT
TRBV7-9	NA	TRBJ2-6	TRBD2	CASSWGGSGANVLTF	TGTGCCAGCAGCTGGGGGGGCTCTGGGGCCAACGTCCTGACTTTC
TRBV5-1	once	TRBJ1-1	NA	CASSFGMGGITELNTEAFF	TGCGCCAGCAGCTTCGGAATGGGGGGCATTACCGAATTGAACACTGAAGCTTTCTTT
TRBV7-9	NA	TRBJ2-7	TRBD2	CASSIGLAHEQYF	TGTGCCAGCAGCATTGGACTAGCACACGAGCAGTACTTC
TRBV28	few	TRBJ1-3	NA	CASSPGGLGNTIYF	TGTGCCAGCAGTCCCGGGGGGCTGGGAAACACCATATATTTT
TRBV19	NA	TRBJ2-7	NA	CASSRGAASSYEQYF	TGTGCCAGTAGTCGCGGCGCGGCTAGCTCCTACGAGCAGTACTTC
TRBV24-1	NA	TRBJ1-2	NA	CATSGGTGPNYGYTF	TGTGCCACCAGCGGGGGAACAGGGCCTAACTATGGCTACACCTTC
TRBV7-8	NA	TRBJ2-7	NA	CATRDSRYEQYF	TGTGCCACCCGGGACTCTAGATACGAGCAGTACTTC
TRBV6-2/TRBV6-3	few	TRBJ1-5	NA	CASSLGASNQPQHF	TGTGCCAGCAGTTTGGGCGCGAGCAATCAGCCCCAGCATTTT
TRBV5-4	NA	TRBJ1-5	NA	CASSLKGSNQPQHF	TGTGCCAGCAGCTTAAAAGGAAGCAATCAGCCCCAGCATTTT
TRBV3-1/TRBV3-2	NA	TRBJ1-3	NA	CASRAAGTIGNTIYF	TGTGCCAGCAGGGCCGCCGGGACGATTGGAAACACCATATATTTT
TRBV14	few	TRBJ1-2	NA	CASSQGGPGVYTF	TGTGCCAGCAGCCAAGGAGGGCCCGGGGTCTACACCTTC
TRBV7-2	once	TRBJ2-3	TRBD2	CASSRTSGSLDTQYF	TGTGCCAGCAGCCGGACTAGCGGGAGTTTAGATACGCAGTATTTT
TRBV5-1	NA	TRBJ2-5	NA	CASRLEQETQYF	TGCGCCAGCAGATTGGAACAAGAGACCCAGTACTTC
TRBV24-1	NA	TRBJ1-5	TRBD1	CATSETGANQPQHF	TGTGCCACCAGTGAGACAGGGGCTAATCAGCCCCAGCATTTT
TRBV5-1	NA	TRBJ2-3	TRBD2	CASSLSSGYTDTQYF	TGCGCCAGCAGCTTGTCTAGCGGGTACACAGATACGCAGTATTTT
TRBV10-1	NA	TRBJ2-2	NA	CASSPLRGNTGELFF	TGCGCCAGCAGCCCACTCAGGGGGAACACCGGGGAGCTGTTTTTT
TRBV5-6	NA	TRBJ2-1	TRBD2	CASSSGGLVNEQFF	TGTGCCAGCAGCTCAGGAGGACTAGTCAACGAGCAGTTCTTC
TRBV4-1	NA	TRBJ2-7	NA	CASSQDITYEQYF	TGCGCCAGCAGCCAAGATATCACCTACGAGCAGTACTTC
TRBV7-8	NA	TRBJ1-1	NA	CASLQGRGNTEAFF	TGTGCCAGCCTCCAGGGCAGGGGGAACACTGAAGCTTTCTTT
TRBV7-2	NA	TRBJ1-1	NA	CASSLIPGRGTEAFF	TGTGCCAGCAGCCTCATACCAGGGAGGGGGACTGAAGCTTTCTTT
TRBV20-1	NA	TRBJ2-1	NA	CSASLHEPNEQFF	TGCAGTGCTAGTTTACATGAACCCAATGAGCAGTTCTTC
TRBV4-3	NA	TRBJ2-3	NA	CASSQDGRDGTDTQYF	TGCGCCAGCAGCCAAGATGGCAGGGACGGAACAGATACGCAGTATTTT